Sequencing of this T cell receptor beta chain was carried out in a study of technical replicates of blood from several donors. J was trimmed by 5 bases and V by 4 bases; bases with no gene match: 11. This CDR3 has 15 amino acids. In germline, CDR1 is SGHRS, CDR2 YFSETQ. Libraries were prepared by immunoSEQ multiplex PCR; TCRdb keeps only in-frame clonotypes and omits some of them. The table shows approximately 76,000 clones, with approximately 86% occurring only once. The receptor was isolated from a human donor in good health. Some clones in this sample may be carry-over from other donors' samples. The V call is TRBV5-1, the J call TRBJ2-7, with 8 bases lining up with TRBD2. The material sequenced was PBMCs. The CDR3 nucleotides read TGCGCCAGCAGCCCGGGGGGGGCTAAATCTAACGAGCAGTACTTC. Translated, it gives CASSPGGAKSNEQYF.